The rows below give T cell receptor beta chains drawn from one sample of a study of human T cells and chemical hapten exposure. TCRdb processed the RACE reads anew with MiXCR; each CDR3 protein has one entry. The profile covers around 180,000 distinct CDR3 sequences, with 25% to 35% appearing a single time and 2.9% taken by the ten largest. Here the sequenced sample was whole blood, taken in connection with sensitization to the hapten diphenylcyclopropenone (DPC). These receptors came from a woman in her thirties with alopecia areata. Some clones in this sample may be carry-over from other donors' samples. Each CDR3 is given with its conserved first and last residue. Each record gives: clone size, D gene, V gene, J gene, CDR3 DNA, CDR3 protein. D genes are given only for firm matches. Clone size is stated in some rows and not others, as once, few, many or a class when expanded.

clone_size: many
d_call: NA
v_call: TRBV28
j_call: TRBJ1-2
cdr3_nt: TGTGCCAGCAGTTTGTGGCCAGACTCTGGCTACACCTTC
cdr3_aa: CASSLWPDSGYTF

clone_size: once
d_call: NA
v_call: TRBV29-1
j_call: TRBJ1-2
cdr3_nt: TGCAGCGTGGGGGACGGACTTAACTATGGCTACACCTTC
cdr3_aa: CSVGDGLNYGYTF

clone_size: few
d_call: TRBD2
v_call: TRBV29-1
j_call: TRBJ2-7
cdr3_nt: TGCAGCGGGACTAGCGGGCGGTACGAGCAGTACTTC
cdr3_aa: CSGTSGRYEQYF

clone_size: few
d_call: NA
v_call: TRBV9
j_call: TRBJ1-3
cdr3_nt: TGTGCCAGCAGCGTTTGGGCGAGTGGAAACACCATATATTTT
cdr3_aa: CASSVWASGNTIYF

clone_size: NA
d_call: TRBD1
v_call: TRBV20-1
j_call: TRBJ2-1
cdr3_nt: TGCAGTGCTGGACCCCGGGACAGGGGTAATGAGCAGTTCTTC
cdr3_aa: CSAGPRDRGNEQFF

clone_size: once
d_call: NA
v_call: TRBV6-2/TRBV6-3
j_call: TRBJ1-1
cdr3_nt: TGTGCCAGCAGTTACGCCCTCGGTGGTGAAGCTTTCTTT
cdr3_aa: CASSYALGGEAFF

clone_size: NA
d_call: NA
v_call: TRBV15
j_call: TRBJ1-3
cdr3_nt: TGTGCCACCAGCAGAGATCCAGGGACTGGAAACACCATATATTTT
cdr3_aa: CATSRDPGTGNTIYF

clone_size: NA
d_call: NA
v_call: TRBV7-8
j_call: TRBJ1-3
cdr3_nt: TGTGCCAGCAGCCCTAGGGTCAACTCTGGAAACGCCATATATTTT
cdr3_aa: CASSPRVNSGNAIYF

clone_size: NA
d_call: TRBD1
v_call: TRBV6-5
j_call: TRBJ1-2
cdr3_nt: TGTGCCAGCAGCCGACAGGGCTATGGCTACACCTTC
cdr3_aa: CASSRQGYGYTF

clone_size: few
d_call: TRBD1
v_call: TRBV20-1
j_call: TRBJ2-3
cdr3_nt: TGCAGTGCCGTAGACAGGGATCCCACAGATACGCAGTATTTT
cdr3_aa: CSAVDRDPTDTQYF

clone_size: few
d_call: NA
v_call: TRBV15
j_call: TRBJ2-3
cdr3_nt: TGTGCCACCAAGTGGGTGGGATCAGATACGCAGTATTTT
cdr3_aa: CATKWVGSDTQYF

clone_size: NA
d_call: TRBD2
v_call: TRBV28
j_call: TRBJ2-2
cdr3_nt: TGTGCCAGCAGGACTAGCGGACTTAACACCGGGGAGCTGTTTTTT
cdr3_aa: CASRTSGLNTGELFF

clone_size: few
d_call: NA
v_call: TRBV28
j_call: TRBJ1-3
cdr3_nt: TGTGCCAGCGGCGGGGGCAGCTCTGGAAACACCATATATTTT
cdr3_aa: CASGGGSSGNTIYF

clone_size: NA
d_call: NA
v_call: TRBV20-1
j_call: TRBJ1-4
cdr3_nt: TGCAGTGCTACAGACGCAACTAATGAAAAACTGTTTTTT
cdr3_aa: CSATDATNEKLFF

clone_size: NA
d_call: TRBD2
v_call: TRBV13
j_call: TRBJ2-1
cdr3_nt: TGTGCCAGCAGCCGGGGGGGCGTCGACTACAATGAGCAGTTCTTC
cdr3_aa: CASSRGGVDYNEQFF

clone_size: NA
d_call: TRBD1
v_call: TRBV9
j_call: TRBJ2-7
cdr3_nt: TGTGCCAGCAGCGGCGGGACAGGGAAAGCGTACGAGCAGTACTTC
cdr3_aa: CASSGGTGKAYEQYF

clone_size: few
d_call: NA
v_call: TRBV20-1
j_call: TRBJ2-6
cdr3_nt: TGCAGTGCTGGCGCGTCACTCTCTGGGGCCAACGTCCTGACTTTC
cdr3_aa: CSAGASLSGANVLTF

clone_size: few
d_call: NA
v_call: TRBV21-1
j_call: TRBJ2-7
cdr3_nt: TGTGCCAGCAGCAAAGGGGGGGGGACCCCCTACGAGCAGTACTTC
cdr3_aa: CASSKGGGTPYEQYF

clone_size: NA
d_call: TRBD2
v_call: TRBV6-5
j_call: TRBJ2-7
cdr3_nt: TGTGCCAGCAGTTACACCGACTTAGCGGGAGCCCATCGCTACGAGCAGTACTTC
cdr3_aa: CASSYTDLAGAHRYEQYF

clone_size: NA
d_call: NA
v_call: TRBV13
j_call: TRBJ1-2
cdr3_nt: TGTGCCAGCAGCCCGGGGGGGGGGCGCCCCTATGGCTACACCTTC
cdr3_aa: CASSPGGGRPYGYTF

clone_size: few
d_call: TRBD2
v_call: TRBV5-1
j_call: TRBJ2-1
cdr3_nt: TGCGCCAGCAGCTTGGACCTAGCGGGCGACTACAATGAGCAGTTCTTC
cdr3_aa: CASSLDLAGDYNEQFF

clone_size: NA
d_call: TRBD2
v_call: TRBV7-8
j_call: TRBJ2-7
cdr3_nt: TGTGCCAGCAGGGGGAGGGCAGAATACGAGCAGTACTTC
cdr3_aa: CASRGRAEYEQYF

clone_size: NA
d_call: NA
v_call: TRBV11-2
j_call: TRBJ1-5
cdr3_nt: TGTGCCAGCAGCTTAAGAACAGGGACGGCTCAGCCCCAGCATTTT
cdr3_aa: CASSLRTGTAQPQHF

clone_size: NA
d_call: TRBD2
v_call: TRBV7-8
j_call: TRBJ2-3
cdr3_nt: TGTGCCAGCAGCTCCCCGGCGGGAGGGCCCCCAGATACGCAGTATTTT
cdr3_aa: CASSSPAGGPPDTQYF

clone_size: few
d_call: TRBD1
v_call: TRBV7-2
j_call: TRBJ2-2
cdr3_nt: TGTGCCAGCAGCCCTAGACAGGGGGCGCCCACCGGGGAGCTGTTTTTT
cdr3_aa: CASSPRQGAPTGELFF

clone_size: NA
d_call: NA
v_call: TRBV28
j_call: TRBJ2-4
cdr3_nt: TGTGCCAGCAGTTTGGGGGGCGCCAAAAACATTCAGTACTTC
cdr3_aa: CASSLGGAKNIQYF

clone_size: NA
d_call: NA
v_call: TRBV12-3/TRBV12-4
j_call: TRBJ2-1
cdr3_nt: TGTGCCAGCAGTTTAGATCCGGCTAGCTTCGAGCAGTTCTTC
cdr3_aa: CASSLDPASFEQFF

clone_size: NA
d_call: NA
v_call: TRBV20-1
j_call: TRBJ1-2
cdr3_nt: TGCAGTGCTAGAGAGCTCCTGACAGCGTATGGCTACACCTTC
cdr3_aa: CSARELLTAYGYTF

clone_size: NA
d_call: NA
v_call: TRBV28
j_call: TRBJ2-3
cdr3_nt: TGTGCCAGCAACCGGGGGAACACAGATACGCAGTATTTT
cdr3_aa: CASNRGNTDTQYF

clone_size: NA
d_call: NA
v_call: TRBV6-1
j_call: TRBJ1-6
cdr3_nt: TGTGCCAGCAGTAGGCAGGGAGAAGGGAATTCACCCCTCCACTTT
cdr3_aa: CASSRQGEGNSPLHF

clone_size: few
d_call: TRBD1
v_call: TRBV29-1
j_call: TRBJ1-1
cdr3_nt: TGCAGCGTTCAGACAGGGGGCGCGGTGAACACTGAAGCTTTCTTT
cdr3_aa: CSVQTGGAVNTEAFF

clone_size: once
d_call: TRBD1
v_call: TRBV27
j_call: TRBJ1-1
cdr3_nt: TGTGCCAGCAGTTACAGGGGTGATAACACTGAAGCTTTCTTT
cdr3_aa: CASSYRGDNTEAFF

clone_size: few
d_call: TRBD1
v_call: TRBV28
j_call: TRBJ2-7
cdr3_nt: TGTGCCAGCAGTTTAGGACAGGGCCCCGAGCAGTACTTC
cdr3_aa: CASSLGQGPEQYF